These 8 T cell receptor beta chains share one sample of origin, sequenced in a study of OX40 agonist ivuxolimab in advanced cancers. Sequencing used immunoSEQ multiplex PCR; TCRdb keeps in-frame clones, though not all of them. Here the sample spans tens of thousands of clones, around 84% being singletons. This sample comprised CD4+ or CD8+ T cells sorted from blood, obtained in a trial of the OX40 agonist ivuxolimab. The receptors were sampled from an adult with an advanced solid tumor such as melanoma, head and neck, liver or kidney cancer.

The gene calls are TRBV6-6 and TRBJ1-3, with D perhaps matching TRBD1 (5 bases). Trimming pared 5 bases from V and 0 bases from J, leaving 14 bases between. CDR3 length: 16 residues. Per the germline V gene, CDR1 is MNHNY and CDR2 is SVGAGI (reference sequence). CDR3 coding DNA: TGTGCCAGCAGTGCATCCGGGACGGACTCTGGAAACACCATATATTTT. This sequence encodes CASSASGTDSGNTIYF.

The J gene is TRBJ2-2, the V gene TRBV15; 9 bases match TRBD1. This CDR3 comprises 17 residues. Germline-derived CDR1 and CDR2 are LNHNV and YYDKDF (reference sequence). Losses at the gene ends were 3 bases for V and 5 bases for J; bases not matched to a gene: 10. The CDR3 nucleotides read TGTGCCACCAGCAGTGGACCGGGGGGACAGGGAACCGGGGAGCTGTTTTTT. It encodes CATSSGPGGQGTGELFF.

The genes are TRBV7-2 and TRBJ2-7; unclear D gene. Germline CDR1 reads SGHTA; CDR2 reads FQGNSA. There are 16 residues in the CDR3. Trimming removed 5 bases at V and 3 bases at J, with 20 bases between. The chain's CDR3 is CASSITGLTTGYEQYF. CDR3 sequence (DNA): TGTGCCAGCAGCATTACTGGCCTGACCACGGGCTACGAGCAGTACTTC.

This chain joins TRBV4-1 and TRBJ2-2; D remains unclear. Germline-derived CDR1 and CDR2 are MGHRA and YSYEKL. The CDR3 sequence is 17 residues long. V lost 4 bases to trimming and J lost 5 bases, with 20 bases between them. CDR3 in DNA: TGCGCCAGCAGCCGAGGCGTCCGGTCCCTTAGGACCGGGGAGCTGTTTTTT. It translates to CASSRGVRSLRTGELFF.

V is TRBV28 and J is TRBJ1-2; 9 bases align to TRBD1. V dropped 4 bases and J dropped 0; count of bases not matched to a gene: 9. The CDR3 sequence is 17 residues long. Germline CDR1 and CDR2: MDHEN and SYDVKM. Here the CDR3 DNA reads TGTGCCAGCAGTTCTCCGGGACAGGGACCCACTAACTATGGCTACACCTTC. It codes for CASSSPGQGPTNYGYTF.

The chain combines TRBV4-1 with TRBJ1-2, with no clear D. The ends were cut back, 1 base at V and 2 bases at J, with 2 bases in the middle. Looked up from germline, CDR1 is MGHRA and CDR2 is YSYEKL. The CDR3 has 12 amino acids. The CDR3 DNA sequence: TGCGCCAGCAGCCAAGCCAACTATGGCTACACCTTC. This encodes CASSQANYGYTF.

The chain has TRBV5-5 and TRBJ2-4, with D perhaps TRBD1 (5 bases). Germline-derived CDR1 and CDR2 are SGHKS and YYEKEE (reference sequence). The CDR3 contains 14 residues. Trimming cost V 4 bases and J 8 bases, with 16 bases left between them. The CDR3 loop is CASSPTVREDIQYF. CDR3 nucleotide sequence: TGTGCCAGCAGCCCTACCGTCAGGGAAGACATTCAGTACTTC.

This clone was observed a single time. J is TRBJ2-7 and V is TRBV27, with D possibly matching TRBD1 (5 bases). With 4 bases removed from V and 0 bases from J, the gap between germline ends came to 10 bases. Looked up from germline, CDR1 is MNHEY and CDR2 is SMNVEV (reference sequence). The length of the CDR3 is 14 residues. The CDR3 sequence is CASSSDISSYEQYF. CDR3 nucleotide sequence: TGTGCCAGCAGTTCGGACATCTCCTCCTACGAGCAGTACTTC.